The clone carrying this T cell receptor (beta chain) came up many times. This sample was taken from a study of T cells in Graves' hyperthyroidism and ophthalmopathy. This CDR3 region has 15 residues. Germline V CDR1 and CDR2: SGHRS, YFSETQ. The V end was cut by 0 bases, the J end by 0 bases, with 8 bases between. RNA transcripts were the template for amplifying TCR beta CDR3 regions. Initially, a first-round RT-PCR of the TCR CDR3 employed the HTBI primer set. Using its own MiXCR run on the multiplex PCR reads, TCRdb lists one record per CDR3 protein. The repertoire holds hundreds of thousands of distinct CDR3 sequences, with 15% to 19% as singletons.

The chain is built from TRBV5-1 and TRBJ2-3; D is uncertain. Sequenced: blood. This clonotype was sampled from a woman in her late teens or twenties with Graves' hyperthyroidism. The CDR3 protein is CASSLAGRSTDTQYF. The CDR3 DNA reads as TGCGCCAGCAGCTTGGCGGGCAGAAGCACAGATACGCAGTATTTT.